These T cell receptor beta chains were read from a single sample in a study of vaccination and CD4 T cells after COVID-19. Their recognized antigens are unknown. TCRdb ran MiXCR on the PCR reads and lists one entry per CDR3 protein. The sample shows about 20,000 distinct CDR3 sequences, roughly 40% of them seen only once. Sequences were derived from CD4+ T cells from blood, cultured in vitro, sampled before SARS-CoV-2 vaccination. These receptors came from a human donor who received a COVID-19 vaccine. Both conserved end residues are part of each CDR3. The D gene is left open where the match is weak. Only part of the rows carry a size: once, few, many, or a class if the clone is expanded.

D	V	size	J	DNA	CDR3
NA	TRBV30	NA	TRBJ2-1	TGTGCCTGGAGTGTCGGAGGATACTCCTACAATGAGCAGTTCTTC	CAWSVGGYSYNEQFF
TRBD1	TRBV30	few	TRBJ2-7	TGTGCCTGGAGTGCGGACAGGGCCTACGAGCAGTACTTC	CAWSADRAYEQYF
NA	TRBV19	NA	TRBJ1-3	TGTGCCAGCCGGAGGGGTGCTGGAAACACCATATATTTT	CASRRGAGNTIYF
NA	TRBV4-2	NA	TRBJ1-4	TGTGCCAGCAGCCAAGTGCAGGGGCGGAATGAAAAACTGTTTTTT	CASSQVQGRNEKLFF
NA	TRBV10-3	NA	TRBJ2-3	TGTGCCATCAGTGAGGCGGGTGTGGGTCCCACAGATACGCAGTATTTT	CAISEAGVGPTDTQYF
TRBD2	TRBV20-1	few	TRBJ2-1	TGCAGTGCCCTGTCGGCTAGCGGGGGGTCTGGTGAGCAGTTCTTC	CSALSASGGSGEQFF
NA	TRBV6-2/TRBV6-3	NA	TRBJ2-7	TGTGCCAGCAGTTCTCCCTACGAGCAGTACTTC	CASSSPYEQYF
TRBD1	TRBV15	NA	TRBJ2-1	TGTGCCACCAGCAGGACCGGGACAGGGAACAATGAGCAGTTCTTC	CATSRTGTGNNEQFF
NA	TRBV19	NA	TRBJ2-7	TGTGCCAGTAGTATATTACCCCTATACGAGCAGTACTTC	CASSILPLYEQYF
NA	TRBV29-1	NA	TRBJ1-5	TGCAGCGTTATAGACGGGAATCAGCCCCAGCATTTT	CSVIDGNQPQHF
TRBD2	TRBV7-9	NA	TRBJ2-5	TGTGCCAGCAGCTCAAGACTAGCGGACCGACAAGAGACCCAGTACTTC	CASSSRLADRQETQYF
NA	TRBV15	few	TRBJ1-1	TGTGCCACCAGCAGAGTGACGAACACTGAAGCTTTCTTT	CATSRVTNTEAFF
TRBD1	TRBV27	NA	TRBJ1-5	TGTGCCAGCAGGGGACAGGGGGGTGGTCAGCCCCAGCATTTT	CASRGQGGGQPQHF
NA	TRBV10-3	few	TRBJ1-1	TGTGCCATCAGTTACGGCAATTTGAACACTGAAGCTTTCTTT	CAISYGNLNTEAFF
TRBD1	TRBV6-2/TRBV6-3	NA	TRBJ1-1	TGTGCCAGCAGAACGGGACAGACACAGAACACTGAAGCTTTCTTT	CASRTGQTQNTEAFF
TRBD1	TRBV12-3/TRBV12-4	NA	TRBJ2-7	TGTGCCAGCAGTACAGGGGGCATTACGGACGAGCAGTACTTC	CASSTGGITDEQYF
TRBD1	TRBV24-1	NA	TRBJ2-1	TGTGCCACCAGTGATTCCTCCGGGACAGCCTACAATGAGCAGTTCTTC	CATSDSSGTAYNEQFF
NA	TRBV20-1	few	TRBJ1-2	TGCAGTGCTAGAGGTCCAGGGACGGGGGACTATGGCTACACCTTC	CSARGPGTGDYGYTF
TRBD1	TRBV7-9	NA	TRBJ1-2	TGTGCCAGCAGCTTCGAGCAGGGGGGCAGGTATGGCTACACCTTC	CASSFEQGGRYGYTF
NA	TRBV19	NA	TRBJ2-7	TGTGCCAGTAGTATTTTTCGGTCGGCGACGCACTACGAGCAGTACTTC	CASSIFRSATHYEQYF
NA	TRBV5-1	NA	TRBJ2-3	TGCGCCAGCAGCTTGGGACGGCAGGGCACAGATACGCAGTATTTT	CASSLGRQGTDTQYF
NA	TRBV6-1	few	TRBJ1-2	TGTGCCAGCAATAAGGACAGTTACTATGGCTACACCTTC	CASNKDSYYGYTF
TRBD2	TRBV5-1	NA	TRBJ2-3	TGCGCCAGCAGCTTGGCTAGCGGGGGGGACAACACAGATACGCAGTATTTT	CASSLASGGDNTDTQYF
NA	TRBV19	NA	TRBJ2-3	TGTGCCAGTAGTATCACAGATACGCAGTATTTT	CASSITDTQYF
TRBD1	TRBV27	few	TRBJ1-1	TGTGCCAGCAGTTACACAGGGGGCGTAAGAACTGAAGCTTTCTTT	CASSYTGGVRTEAFF
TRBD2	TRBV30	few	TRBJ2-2	TGTGCCTGGAGTCGCTTCGGGGGGGACTTCTCCAACACCGGGGAGCTGTTTTTT	CAWSRFGGDFSNTGELFF
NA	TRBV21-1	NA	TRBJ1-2	TGTGCCAGCAGCAAAGTGGGCACCCGCTATGGCTACACCTTC	CASSKVGTRYGYTF
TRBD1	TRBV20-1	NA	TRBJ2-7	TGCAGTGCTAGAGGTGGACAGGGGAAGGGCAACGAGCAGTACTTC	CSARGGQGKGNEQYF
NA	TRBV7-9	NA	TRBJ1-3	TGTGCCAGCAGCTTAGTAGGGAGCCCCGACTCTGGAAACACCATATATTTT	CASSLVGSPDSGNTIYF
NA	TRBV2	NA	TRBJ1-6	TGTGCCAGCATTGAATCCAGGGTAACATTTTCACCCCTCCACTTT	CASIESRVTFSPLHF
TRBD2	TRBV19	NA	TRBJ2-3	TGTGCCAGTAGTCCTCATTCCCTGACTAGCGGGGGTACAGATACGCAGTATTTT	CASSPHSLTSGGTDTQYF
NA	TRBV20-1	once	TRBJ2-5	TGCAGTACTAGCCAACAGGGTGGGGGCCAAGAGACCCAGTACTTC	CSTSQQGGGQETQYF
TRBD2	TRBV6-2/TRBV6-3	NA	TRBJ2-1	TGTGCCTCACGGGGAGAGTGGCGGGGGGGCCCTGAGCAGTTCTTC	CASRGEWRGGPEQFF
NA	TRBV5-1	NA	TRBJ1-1	TGCGCCAGCAGCTCGGGGGGGGCTAGCACTGAAGCTTTCTTT	CASSSGGASTEAFF
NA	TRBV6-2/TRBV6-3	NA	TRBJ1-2	TGTGCCAGCATTACACCCAATAACTATGGCTACACCTTC	CASITPNNYGYTF
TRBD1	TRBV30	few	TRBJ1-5	TGTGCCTGGAGCCCCGGGACAGCCCTTTATAGCAATCAGCCCCAGCATTTT	CAWSPGTALYSNQPQHF
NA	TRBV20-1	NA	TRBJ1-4	TGCAGTGCTCCAGACCCAACTAATGAAAAACTGTTTTTT	CSAPDPTNEKLFF
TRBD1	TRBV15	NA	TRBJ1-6	TGTGCCACCAGCAGGACAGGGCCCACACCCCTCCACTTT	CATSRTGPTPLHF
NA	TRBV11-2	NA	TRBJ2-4	TGTGCCAGCAGCTTAGACTACTCTCGGCCAACCGTAGCCAAAAACATTCAGTACTTC	CASSLDYSRPTVAKNIQYF
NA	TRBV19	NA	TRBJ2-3	TGTGCCAGTAGTATTGCGGAGGGGGCTAGCACAGATACGCAGTATTTT	CASSIAEGASTDTQYF
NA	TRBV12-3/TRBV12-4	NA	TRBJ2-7	TGTGCCAGCAGTTTTAGAGCAGACCGATCCTACGAGCAGTACTTC	CASSFRADRSYEQYF
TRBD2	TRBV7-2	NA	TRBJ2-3	TGTGCCAGCAGTAGCGGGGGGACCCTTAGCACAGATACGCAGTATTTT	CASSSGGTLSTDTQYF
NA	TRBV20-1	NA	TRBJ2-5	TGCAGTGCGCAAAACCAAGAGACCCAGTACTTC	CSAQNQETQYF
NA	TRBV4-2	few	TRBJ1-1	TGTGCCAGCAGCCAAGACGGTATGGTGAACACTGAAGCTTTCTTT	CASSQDGMVNTEAFF
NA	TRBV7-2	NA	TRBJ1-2	TGTGCCAGCAGCTCGACGGCCAAAGGGTCCCGCACCTTC	CASSSTAKGSRTF